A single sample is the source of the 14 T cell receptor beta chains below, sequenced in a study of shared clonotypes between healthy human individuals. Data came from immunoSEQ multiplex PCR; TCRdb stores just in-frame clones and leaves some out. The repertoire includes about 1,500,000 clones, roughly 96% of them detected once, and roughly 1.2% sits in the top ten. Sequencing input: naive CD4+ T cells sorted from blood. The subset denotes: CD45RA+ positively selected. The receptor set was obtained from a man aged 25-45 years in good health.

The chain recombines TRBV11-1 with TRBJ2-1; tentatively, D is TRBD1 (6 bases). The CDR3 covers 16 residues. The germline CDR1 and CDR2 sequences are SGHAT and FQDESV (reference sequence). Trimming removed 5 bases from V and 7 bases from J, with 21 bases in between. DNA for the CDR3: TGTGCCAGCAGCCAAGGACCCCAGGGGCAGGGGAATGAGCAGTTCTTC. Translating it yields CASSQGPQGQGNEQFF.

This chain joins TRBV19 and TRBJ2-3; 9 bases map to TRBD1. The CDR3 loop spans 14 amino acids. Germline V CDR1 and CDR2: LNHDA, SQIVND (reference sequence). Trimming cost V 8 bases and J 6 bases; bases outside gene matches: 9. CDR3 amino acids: CASFRTGAPDTQYF. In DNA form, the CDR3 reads TGTGCCAGTTTCCGGACAGGGGCACCCGATACGCAGTATTTT.

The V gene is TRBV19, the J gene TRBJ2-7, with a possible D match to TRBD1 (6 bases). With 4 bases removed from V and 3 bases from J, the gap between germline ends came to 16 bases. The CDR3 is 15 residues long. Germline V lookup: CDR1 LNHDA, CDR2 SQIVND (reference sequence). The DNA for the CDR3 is TGTGCCAGTAGTACGGACGGGACACCATACTACGAGCAGTACTTC. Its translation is CASSTDGTPYYEQYF.

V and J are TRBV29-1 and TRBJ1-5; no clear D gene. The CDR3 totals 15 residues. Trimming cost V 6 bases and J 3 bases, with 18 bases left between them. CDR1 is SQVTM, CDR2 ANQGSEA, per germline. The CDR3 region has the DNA TGCAGCGTAATGGGGTCGGGGTCTCTCAATCAGCCCCAGCATTTT. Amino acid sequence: CSVMGSGSLNQPQHF.

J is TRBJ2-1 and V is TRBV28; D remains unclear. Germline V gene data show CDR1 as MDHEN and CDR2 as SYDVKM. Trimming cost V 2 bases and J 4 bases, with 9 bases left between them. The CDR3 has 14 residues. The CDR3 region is CASSLLDPYNEQFF. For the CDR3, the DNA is TGTGCCAGCAGTTTACTAGACCCATACAATGAGCAGTTCTTC.

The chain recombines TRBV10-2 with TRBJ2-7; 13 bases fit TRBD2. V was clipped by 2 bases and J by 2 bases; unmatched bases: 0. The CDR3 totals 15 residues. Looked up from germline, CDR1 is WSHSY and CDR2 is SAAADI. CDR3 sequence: CASSEGLAGAYEQYF. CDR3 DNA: TGCGCCAGCAGTGAGGGACTAGCGGGAGCCTACGAGCAGTACTTC.

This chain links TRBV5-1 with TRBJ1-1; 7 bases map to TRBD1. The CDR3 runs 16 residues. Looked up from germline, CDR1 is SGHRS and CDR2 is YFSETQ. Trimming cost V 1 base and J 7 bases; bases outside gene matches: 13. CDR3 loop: CASSLSPDRYAREAFF. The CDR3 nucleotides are TGCGCCAGCAGCTTGTCCCCGGACAGGTATGCACGTGAAGCTTTCTTT.

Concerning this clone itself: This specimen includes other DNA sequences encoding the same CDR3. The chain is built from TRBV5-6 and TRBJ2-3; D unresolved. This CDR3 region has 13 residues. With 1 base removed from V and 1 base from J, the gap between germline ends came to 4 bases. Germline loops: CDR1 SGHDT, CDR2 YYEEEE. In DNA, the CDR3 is TGTGCCAGCAGCTTGCCAGGCACAGATACGCAGTATTTT. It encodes CASSLPGTDTQYF.

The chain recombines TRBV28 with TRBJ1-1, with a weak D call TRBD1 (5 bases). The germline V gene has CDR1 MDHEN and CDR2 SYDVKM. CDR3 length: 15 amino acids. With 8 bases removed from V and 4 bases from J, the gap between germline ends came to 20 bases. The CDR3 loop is CASAPREGLGTEAFF. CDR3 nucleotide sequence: TGTGCCAGCGCCCCGAGGGAGGGACTGGGCACTGAAGCTTTCTTT.

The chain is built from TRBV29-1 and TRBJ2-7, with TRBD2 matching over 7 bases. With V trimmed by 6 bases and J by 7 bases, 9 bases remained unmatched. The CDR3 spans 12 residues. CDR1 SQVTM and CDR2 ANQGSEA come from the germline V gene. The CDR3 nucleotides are TGCAGCGTAGACGGACTAGTGGGTGAGCAGTACTTC. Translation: CSVDGLVGEQYF.

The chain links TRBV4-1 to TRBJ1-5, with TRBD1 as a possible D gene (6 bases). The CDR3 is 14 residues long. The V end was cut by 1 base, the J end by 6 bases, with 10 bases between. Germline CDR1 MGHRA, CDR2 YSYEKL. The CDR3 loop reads CASSQATGRQPQHF. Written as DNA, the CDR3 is TGCGCCAGCAGCCAAGCTACAGGGCGTCAGCCCCAGCATTTT.

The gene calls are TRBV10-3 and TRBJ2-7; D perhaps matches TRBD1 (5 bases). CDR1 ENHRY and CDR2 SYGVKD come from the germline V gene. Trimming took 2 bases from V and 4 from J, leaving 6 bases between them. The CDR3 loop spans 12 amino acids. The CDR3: CAISEKGYEQYF. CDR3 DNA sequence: TGTGCCATCAGTGAGAAGGGGTACGAGCAGTACTTC.

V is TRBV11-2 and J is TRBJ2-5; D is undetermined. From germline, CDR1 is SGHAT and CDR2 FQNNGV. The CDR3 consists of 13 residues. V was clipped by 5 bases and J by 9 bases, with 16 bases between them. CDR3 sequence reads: CASSREEIGAQYF. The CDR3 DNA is TGTGCCAGCAGCCGAGAAGAAATTGGGGCCCAGTACTTC.

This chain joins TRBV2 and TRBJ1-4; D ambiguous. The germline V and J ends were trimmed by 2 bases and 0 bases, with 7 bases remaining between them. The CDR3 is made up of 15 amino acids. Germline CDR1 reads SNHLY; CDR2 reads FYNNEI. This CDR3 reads CASSEQVSTNEKLFF. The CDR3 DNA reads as TGTGCCAGCAGTGAACAGGTCTCAACTAATGAAAAACTGTTTTTT. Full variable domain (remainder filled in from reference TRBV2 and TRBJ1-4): EPEVTQTPSHQVTQMGQEVILRCVPISNHLYFYWYRQILGQKVEFLVSFYNNEISEKSEIFDDQFSVERPDGSNFTLKIRSTKLEDSAMYFCASSEQVSTNEKLFFGSGTQLSVL.